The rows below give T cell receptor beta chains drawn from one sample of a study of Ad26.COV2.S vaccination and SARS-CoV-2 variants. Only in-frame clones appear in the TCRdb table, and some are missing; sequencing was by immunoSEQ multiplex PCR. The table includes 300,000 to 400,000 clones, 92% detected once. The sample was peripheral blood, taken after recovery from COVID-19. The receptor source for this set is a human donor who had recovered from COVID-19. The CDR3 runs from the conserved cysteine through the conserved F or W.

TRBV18	CASHVKGGGDTYEQYF
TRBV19	CASSISGRVATDTQYF
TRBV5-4	CASSLGTGWDEKLFF
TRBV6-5	CASSYSIASGANVLTF
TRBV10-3	CAISDLLDQPQHF
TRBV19	CASSMRPGQGNTIYF
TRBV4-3	CASSRGASTDTQYF
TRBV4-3	CASSQERGRGIQYF
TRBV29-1	CSGGDNRYFEAFF
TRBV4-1	CASSHPTGTSGNEQFF
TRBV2	CASSDIGQGGTQPQHF
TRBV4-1	CASSQDPRDRVGQPQHF
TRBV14	CASSQVLHNEQFF
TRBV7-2	CASSLKAGGGMETQYF
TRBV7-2	CASSSRKQAHPEKLFF
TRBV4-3	CASSQKGQGSAKNIQYF
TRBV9	CASSVGGGVSYEQYF
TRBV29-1	CSVGGGDEKLFF
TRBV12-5	CASGEQAGGYNEQFF
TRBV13	CASSYWAGGTPDTQYF
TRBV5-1	CASSLGTATNYGYTF
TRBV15	CATSRGLLPYEQYF
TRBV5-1	CASSPQGGGEKLFF
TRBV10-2	CASSVPTDPYGYTF
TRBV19	CASTLSGPSVEQFF
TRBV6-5	CASRLGQGGIPQHF
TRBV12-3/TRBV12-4	CASSLDRTYGYTF
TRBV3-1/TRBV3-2	CASSQAEGAQGYTF
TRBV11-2	CASSLGSAGGYNEQFF
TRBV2	CASSAHSGANVLTF
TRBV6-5	CASSLGGHQPQHF
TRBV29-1	CSVEDTGRTSGGGLQETQYF
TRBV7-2	CASSSRDGPMNTEAFF
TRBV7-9	CASSPHRDRSYEQYF
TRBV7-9	CASSLVGAGNQPQHF
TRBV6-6	CASSHFEPYEKLFF
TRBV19	CASSTGETQYF
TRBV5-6	CASSLPGTGVADTQYF
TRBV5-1	CASSPLSGDQTEAFF
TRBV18	CASSPAQPRGNYGYTF
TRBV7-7	CASSRNPGTGELFF
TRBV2	CASSQGLLNTEAFF
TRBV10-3	CAISESSGSLYGYTF
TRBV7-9	CASRSRKGRLEKLFF
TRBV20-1	CSASPWDRGETQYF
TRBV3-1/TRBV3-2	CASSLPRLAGATNEQFF